The next 24 T cell receptor beta chains were all read from a single sample in a study of T cells in Graves' hyperthyroidism and ophthalmopathy. RNA transcripts gave rise to amplified TCR beta CDR3 regions. With the HTBI primer set, the TCR CDR3 went through a first round of RT-PCR. TCRdb re-called the multiplex PCR reads through MiXCR, storing one row per CDR3 protein. The data contain about 350,000 distinct CDR3 sequences, approximately 15% of them singletons. Sequencing input: blood. The receptors shown here come from a woman under 40 with Graves' hyperthyroidism.

This clonotype came up a few times. In this CDR3 the conserved last residue, phenylalanine or tryptophan, is missing, so a read error is likely. This chain uses TRBV7-8 with TRBJ2-7; 8 bases match TRBD1. The germline V gene encodes CDR1 SGHVS and CDR2 FQNEAQ. The CDR3 totals 14 residues. Trimming cost V 5 bases and J 2 bases; bases outside gene matches: 5. DNA for the CDR3: TGTGCCAGCAGCCGGGACAGGAATGCCTACGAGCAGTACCTC. It yields the protein CASSRDRNAYEQYL.

This clonotype was counted between two and nine times. J is TRBJ2-5 and V is TRBV6-1; D possibly corresponds to TRBD2 (5 bases). The CDR3 extends over 15 amino acids. CDR1 is MNHNS and CDR2 is SASEGT in the germline V gene. V was shortened by 6 bases and J by 2 bases, with 16 bases between the two germline ends. CDR3: CASSSLGSKQETQYF. CDR3 DNA: TGTGCCAGCAGCTCACTAGGAAGTAAGCAAGAGACCCAGTACTTC.

J is TRBJ1-2 and V is TRBV5-4, with 7 nucleotides matching TRBD1. Trimming took 4 bases from V and 3 from J; bases not matched to a gene: 12. The CDR3 is made up of 16 amino acids. Germline V gives CDR1 SGHNT, CDR2 YYREEE (reference sequence). The CDR3 DNA reads as TGTGCCAGCAGCCTCTACGATAGACAGGGCTACTATGGCTACACCTTC. It encodes CASSLYDRQGYYGYTF.

This chain connects TRBV25-1 to TRBJ1-2; D unresolved. The CDR3 has 18 amino acids. Trimming removed 1 base from V and 2 bases from J, with 20 bases in between. Germline CDR1 reads MGHDK; CDR2 reads SYGVNS. CDR3 protein: CASSEFRPDETSNYGYTF. The CDR3 region has the DNA TGTGCCAGCAGTGAATTTCGGCCGGATGAAACAAGCAACTATGGCTACACCTTC.

Many counts were recorded for this clonotype. The gene calls are TRBV2 and TRBJ1-5; no definite D call. CDR1 is SNHLY, CDR2 FYNNEI, per germline. Trimming took off 1 base at V and 3 bases at J, with 10 bases between the two ends. The CDR3 length is 15 residues. The CDR3, as DNA: TGTGCCAGCAGTGAAGTCACCACGACCAATCAGCCCCAGCATTTT. The encoded protein is CASSEVTTTNQPQHF.

This clonotype was recorded many times. The chain recombines TRBV28 with TRBJ2-1; 8 bases align to TRBD2. The length of the CDR3 is 16 residues. V shed 1 base, J shed 2 bases, and the junction held 4 bases outside the gene matches. Germline V lookup: CDR1 MDHEN, CDR2 SYDVKM. The CDR3 region is CASSLFTGGPYNEQFF. The CDR3 bases are TGTGCCAGCAGTTTATTCACGGGGGGGCCCTACAATGAGCAGTTCTTC.

This clonotype was found many times. The chain has TRBV15 and TRBJ1-2; perhaps TRBD1 as D (5 bases). The CDR3 has 14 amino acids. Trimming left V 2 bases short and J 1 base short, with 8 bases between. Germline V gene data show CDR1 as LNHNV and CDR2 as YYDKDF (reference sequence). As DNA, the CDR3 is TGTGCCACCAGCAGATCGACAGATAACTATGGCTACACCTTC. It yields the protein CATSRSTDNYGYTF.

J is TRBJ2-7 and V is TRBV20-1, with TRBD2 matching over 9 bases. V lost 3 bases and J lost 1; bases outside the gene matches: 1. The germline V gene encodes CDR1 DFQATT and CDR2 SNEGSKA (reference sequence). The CDR3 length is 13 residues. In DNA form, the CDR3 reads TGCAGTGCTAGGCGGGAGGGATCCTACGAGCAGTACTTC. Amino acids: CSARREGSYEQYF.

The gene calls are TRBV5-6 and TRBJ1-5, with TRBD1 as a possible D gene (5 bases). CDR1 and CDR2 from the germline V gene are SGHDT and YYEEEE. Trimming pared 2 bases from V and 4 bases from J, leaving 13 bases between. The CDR3 length is 15 residues. The CDR3 sequence: CASSFQGAENQPQHF. CDR3 sequence (DNA): TGTGCCAGCAGCTTTCAGGGCGCAGAAAATCAGCCCCAGCATTTT.

This clonotype was observed at least ten times. The chain combines TRBV6-1 with TRBJ1-2; D is unclear. The CDR3 extends over 12 amino acids. Germline loops: CDR1 MNHNS, CDR2 SASEGT. Trimming stripped 7 bases from V and 3 bases from J, with 9 bases between. The CDR3 loop is CASIGPDYGYTF. For the CDR3, the DNA is TGTGCCAGCATCGGGCCGGACTATGGCTACACCTTC.

This clonotype was recorded at least ten times. The chain joins TRBV9 to TRBJ2-7, with no clear D. Germline assignment: CDR1 SGDLS and CDR2 YYNGEE. The ends were cut back, 2 bases at V and 6 bases at J, with 15 bases in the middle. The CDR3 covers 14 residues. This CDR3 reads CASSVRTGRSEQYF. CDR3 nucleotide sequence: TGTGCCAGCAGCGTCAGAACCGGAAGGAGCGAGCAGTACTTC.

This clonotype was observed a few times. The chain is built from TRBV4-2 and TRBJ2-5; TRBD2 aligns across 8 bases. J lost 4 bases, V lost 1 base, and 5 bases had no gene match. The CDR3 runs to 15 residues. The V gene's germline CDR1 is LGHNA and CDR2 YNFKEQ. In DNA form, the CDR3 reads TGTGCCAGCAGCCAAGCAGCGGGAGATGCAGAGACCCAGTACTTC. The encoded protein is CASSQAAGDAETQYF.

The chain links TRBV7-2 to TRBJ2-1; D is undetermined. CDR3 length: 17 residues. The germline V gene has CDR1 SGHTA and CDR2 FQGNSA. Trimming shortened V by 4 bases and J by 6 bases, and 22 bases separated the two germline ends. CDR3 coding DNA: TGTGCCAGCAGCTCCGACCTTGACTCCTCCGAACGCAATGAGCAGTTCTTC. As protein: CASSSDLDSSERNEQFF.

This clonotype was detected once. The gene calls are TRBV10-3 and TRBJ2-4; D uncertain. The CDR3 spans 14 residues. Germline CDR1 reads ENHRY; CDR2 reads SYGVKD. V dropped 2 bases and J dropped 0 bases, with 5 bases sitting between them. The CDR3 reads CAISEGQAKNIQYF. CDR3 coding DNA: TGTGCCATCAGTGAGGGTCAAGCCAAAAACATTCAGTACTTC.

There are many counts of this clonotype. The chain has TRBV28 and TRBJ2-3, with D tentatively TRBD1 (6 bases). CDR3 size: 17 residues. Trimming removed 6 bases from V and 8 bases from J, with 27 bases in between. The germline gives CDR1 MDHEN, CDR2 SYDVKM. CDR3 nucleotides: TGTGCCAGCAGACCAACCAAACAGGGACCCCGATGGACTACGCAGTATTTT. Protein product: CASRPTKQGPRWTTQYF.

J is TRBJ2-4 and V is TRBV5-1, with 13 bases lining up with TRBD2. The germline V gene encodes CDR1 SGHRS and CDR2 YFSETQ. The CDR3 is made up of 20 amino acids. V was clipped by 4 bases and J by 1 base; unmatched bases: 14. As DNA, the CDR3 is TGCGCCAGCAGCACCCCCCGGACTAGCGGGAGTATGGGTGCCAAAAACATTCAGTACTTC. Translating gives CASSTPRTSGSMGAKNIQYF.

This clonotype was counted many times. The chain carries TRBV30 and TRBJ1-2; no firm D call. The CDR3 sequence is 11 residues long. Germline-derived CDR1 and CDR2 are GTSNPN and SVGIG (reference sequence). The V end lost 2 bases, the J end lost 7 bases, and 8 bases lay between the germline ends. The CDR3 loop is CAWSLRSGYTF. The CDR3 DNA reads TGTGCCTGGAGTCTGAGAAGTGGCTACACCTTC.

The table lists this clonotype with a few counts. The chain is built from TRBV6-1 and TRBJ2-3; D might be TRBD1 or TRBD2, each matching 5 bases. Looked up from germline, CDR1 is MNHNS and CDR2 is SASEGT. V gave up 8 bases and J gave up 1 base, with 13 bases separating them. There are 14 residues in the CDR3. CDR3 sequence reads: CASRKGTGTDTQYF. The CDR3 DNA follows: TGTGCCAGCCGTAAAGGGACGGGCACAGATACGCAGTATTTT.

There are many counts of this clonotype. The CDR3 region is CATSEGGTTYYQPQHF. The CDR3 coding sequence is TGTGCCACCAGTGAGGGCGGGACAACTTATTATCAGCCCCAGCATTTT. The chain combines TRBV24-1 with TRBJ1-5; perhaps TRBD1 as D (6 bases). V was pared by 4 bases and J by 5 bases, with 17 bases between. The CDR3 spans 16 residues. The germline gives CDR1 KGHDR, CDR2 SFDVKD.

This clonotype was counted ten times or more. The chain joins TRBV12-3 or TRBV12-4 to TRBJ1-3; TRBD1 is a possible D gene (6 bases). V was pared by 3 bases and J by 4 bases, with 10 bases between. The CDR3 extends over 14 amino acids. The CDR3 sequence is CASSFGGAGNTIYF. The CDR3 DNA reads TGTGCCAGCAGTTTTGGGGGGGCCGGAAACACCATATATTTT.

This clonotype was picked up a small number of times. The chain couples TRBV19 to TRBJ1-5; D perhaps matches TRBD1 (6 bases). The CDR3 spans 17 residues. Germline loops: CDR1 LNHDA, CDR2 SQIVND (reference sequence). V was pared by 4 bases and J by 1 base, with 17 bases between. This chain's CDR3 is CASSKIPTGLSNQPQHF. The CDR3 DNA is TGTGCCAGTAGTAAAATCCCTACAGGGTTAAGCAATCAGCCCCAGCATTTT.

This clonotype was observed many times. This chain joins TRBV6-2 or TRBV6-3 and TRBJ1-5; no clear D. This CDR3 is 15 amino acids long. Germline V lookup: CDR1 MNHEY, CDR2 SVGEGT. V was cut by 2 bases and J by 11 bases, with 19 bases left in between. The CDR3 coding sequence is TGTGCCAGCAGTTACACCGGGAGACATGTCATGGCCCAGCATTTT. This encodes CASSYTGRHVMAQHF.

The chain recombines TRBV20-1 with TRBJ2-7; 9 positions agree with TRBD1. The CDR3 contains 19 residues. Germline V gene data show CDR1 as DFQATT and CDR2 as SNEGSKA (reference sequence). The trim removed 6 bases at V and 0 bases at J, leaving 21 bases unmatched. The CDR3, as DNA: TGCAGTGCCCCAGGGGGGGGACAGGGCGCGTGGACTAGCTCCTACGAGCAGTACTTC. This codes for CSAPGGGQGAWTSSYEQYF.

The chain recombines TRBV5-8 with TRBJ2-2; TRBD2 is a possible D gene (5 bases). The V gene lost 4 bases and the J gene lost 7 bases, with 11 bases spanning the gap. Germline CDR1 and CDR2: SGHTS and YDEGEE. The CDR3 spans 13 residues. The CDR3 bases are TGTGCCAGCAGCGCATGGAGGTTCGGGGAGCTGTTTTTT. As protein: CASSAWRFGELFF.